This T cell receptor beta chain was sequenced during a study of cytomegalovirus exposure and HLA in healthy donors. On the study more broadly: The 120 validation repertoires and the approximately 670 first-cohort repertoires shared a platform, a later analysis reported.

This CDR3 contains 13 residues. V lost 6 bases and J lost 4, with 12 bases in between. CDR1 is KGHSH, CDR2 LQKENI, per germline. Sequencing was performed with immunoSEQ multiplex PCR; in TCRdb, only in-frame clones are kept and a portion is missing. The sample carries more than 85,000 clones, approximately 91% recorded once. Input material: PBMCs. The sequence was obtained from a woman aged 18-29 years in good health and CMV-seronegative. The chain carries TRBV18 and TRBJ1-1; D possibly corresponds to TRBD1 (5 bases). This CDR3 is CASSSAGGTEAFF. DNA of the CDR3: TGTGCCAGCTCCTCCGCGGGGGGCACTGAAGCTTTCTTT.